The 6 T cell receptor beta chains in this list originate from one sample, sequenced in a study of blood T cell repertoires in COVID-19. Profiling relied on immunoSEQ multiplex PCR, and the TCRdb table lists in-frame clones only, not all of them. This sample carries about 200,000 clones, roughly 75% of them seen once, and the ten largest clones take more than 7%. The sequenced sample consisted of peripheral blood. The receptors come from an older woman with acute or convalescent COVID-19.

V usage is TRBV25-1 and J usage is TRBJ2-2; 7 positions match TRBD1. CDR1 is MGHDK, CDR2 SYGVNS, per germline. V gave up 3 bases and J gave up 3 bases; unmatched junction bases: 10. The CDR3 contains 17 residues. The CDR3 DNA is TGTGCCAGCAGTGACCCCCCCTCGGGACAGCACACCGGGGAGCTGTTTTTT. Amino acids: CASSDPPSGQHTGELFF.

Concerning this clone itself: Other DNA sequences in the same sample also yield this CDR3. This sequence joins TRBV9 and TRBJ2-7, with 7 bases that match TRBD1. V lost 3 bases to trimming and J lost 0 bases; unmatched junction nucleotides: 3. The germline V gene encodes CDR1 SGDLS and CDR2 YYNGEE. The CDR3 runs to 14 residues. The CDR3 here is CASSAGQASYEQYF. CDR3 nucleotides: TGTGCCAGCAGCGCCGGACAGGCCTCCTACGAGCAGTACTTC.

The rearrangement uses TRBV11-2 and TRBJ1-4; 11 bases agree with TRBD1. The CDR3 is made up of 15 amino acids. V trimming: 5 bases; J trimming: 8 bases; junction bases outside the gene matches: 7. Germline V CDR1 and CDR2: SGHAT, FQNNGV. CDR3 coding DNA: TGTGCCAGCAGCGGACAGGGGGCGACTAGCGAAAAACTGTTTTTT. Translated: CASSGQGATSEKLFF.

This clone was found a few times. CDR3 sequence (DNA): TGCGCCAGCAGCTTAGAAGTGGCGGCCGGGGAGCTGTTTTTT. As protein: CASSLEVAAGELFF. The chain joins TRBV5-1 to TRBJ2-2; D is unresolved. V was pared by 2 bases and J by 6 bases, with 11 bases between. There are 14 residues in the CDR3. Germline V gene sequence: CDR1 SGHRS, CDR2 YFSETQ.

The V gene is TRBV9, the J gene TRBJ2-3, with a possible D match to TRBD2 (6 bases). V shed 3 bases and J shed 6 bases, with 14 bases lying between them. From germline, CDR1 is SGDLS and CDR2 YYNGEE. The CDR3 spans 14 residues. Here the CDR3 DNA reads TGTGCCAGCAGCGGTAGCGGTGTAGCGGATACGCAGTATTTT. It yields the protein CASSGSGVADTQYF.

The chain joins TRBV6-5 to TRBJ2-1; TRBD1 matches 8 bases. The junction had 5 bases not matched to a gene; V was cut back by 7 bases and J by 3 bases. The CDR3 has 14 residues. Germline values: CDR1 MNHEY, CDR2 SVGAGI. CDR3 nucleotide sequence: TGTGCCAGCAATAACGACAGGGGCTACAATGAGCAGTTCTTC. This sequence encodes CASNNDRGYNEQFF.